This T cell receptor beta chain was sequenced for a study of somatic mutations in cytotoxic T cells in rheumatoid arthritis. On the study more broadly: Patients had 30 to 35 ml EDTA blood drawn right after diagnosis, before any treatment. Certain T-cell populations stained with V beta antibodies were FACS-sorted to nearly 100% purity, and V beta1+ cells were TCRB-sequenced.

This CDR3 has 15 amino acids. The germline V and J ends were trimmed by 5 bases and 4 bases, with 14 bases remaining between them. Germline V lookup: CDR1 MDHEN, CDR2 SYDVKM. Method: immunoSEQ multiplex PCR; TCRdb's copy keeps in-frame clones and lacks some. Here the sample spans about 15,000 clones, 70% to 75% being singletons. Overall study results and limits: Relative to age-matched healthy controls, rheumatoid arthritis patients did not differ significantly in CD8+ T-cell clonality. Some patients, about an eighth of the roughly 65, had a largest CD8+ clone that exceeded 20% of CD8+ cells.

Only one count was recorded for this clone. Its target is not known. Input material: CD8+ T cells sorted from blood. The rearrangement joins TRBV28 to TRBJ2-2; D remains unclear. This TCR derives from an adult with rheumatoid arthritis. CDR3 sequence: CASSTGPWGTGELFF. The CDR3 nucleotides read TGTGCCAGCAGTACGGGCCCTTGGGGCACCGGGGAGCTGTTTTTT.